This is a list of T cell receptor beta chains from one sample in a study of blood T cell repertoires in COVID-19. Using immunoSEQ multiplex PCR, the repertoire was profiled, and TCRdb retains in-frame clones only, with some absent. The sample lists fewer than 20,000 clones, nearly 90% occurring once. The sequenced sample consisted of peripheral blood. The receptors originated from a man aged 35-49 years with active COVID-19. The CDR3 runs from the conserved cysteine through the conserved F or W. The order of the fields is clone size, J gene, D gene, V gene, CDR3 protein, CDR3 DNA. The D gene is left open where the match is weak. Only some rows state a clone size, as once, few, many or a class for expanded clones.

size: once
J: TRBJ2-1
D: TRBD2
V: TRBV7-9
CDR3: CASSLGLAGYNEQFF
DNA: TGTGCCAGCAGCTTAGGGCTAGCGGGATACAATGAGCAGTTCTTC

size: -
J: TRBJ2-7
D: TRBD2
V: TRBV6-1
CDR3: CASSEGTSGHEEQYF
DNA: TGTGCCAGCAGTGAGGGGACTAGCGGGCATGAAGAGCAGTACTTC

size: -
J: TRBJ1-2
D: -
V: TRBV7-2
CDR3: CASSHSSGYGYTF
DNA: TGTGCCAGCAGCCACAGTAGTGGCTATGGCTACACCTTC

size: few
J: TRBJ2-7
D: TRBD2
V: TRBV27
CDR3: CASSLRAREGYEQYF
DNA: TGTGCCAGCAGTTTGCGGGCCCGGGAGGGCTACGAGCAGTACTTC

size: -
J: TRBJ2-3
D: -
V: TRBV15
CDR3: CATSRDIRDTQYF
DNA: TGTGCCACCAGCAGAGACATACGGGATACGCAGTATTTT

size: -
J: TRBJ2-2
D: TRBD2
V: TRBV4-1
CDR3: CASSLREGANTGELFF
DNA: TGCGCCAGCAGCCTACGGGAGGGAGCGAACACCGGGGAGCTGTTTTTT

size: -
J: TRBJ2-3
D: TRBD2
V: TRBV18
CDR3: CASSPPGLADTDTQYF
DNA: TGTGCCAGCTCACCACCGGGACTAGCGGACACAGATACGCAGTATTTT

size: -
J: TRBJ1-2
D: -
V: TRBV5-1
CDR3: CASTLTGGYTF
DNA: TGCGCCAGCACGCTGACAGGCGGCTACACCTTC

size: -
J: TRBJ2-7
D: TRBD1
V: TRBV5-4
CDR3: CASSLGGTGGREQYF
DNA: TGTGCCAGCAGCTTGGGCGGGACAGGGGGTCGCGAGCAGTACTTC

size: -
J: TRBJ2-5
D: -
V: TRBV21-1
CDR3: CASSKDAAGQQETQYF
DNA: TGTGCCAGCAGCAAAGACGCAGCGGGTCAGCAGGAGACCCAGTACTTC

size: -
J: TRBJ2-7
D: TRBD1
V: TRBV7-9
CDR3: CASSLGEGQGQYEQYF
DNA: TGTGCCAGCAGCTTAGGAGAGGGACAGGGACAGTACGAGCAGTACTTC

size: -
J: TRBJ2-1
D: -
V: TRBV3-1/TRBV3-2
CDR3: CASSGLAVSYNEQFF
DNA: TGTGCCAGCAGCGGGTTAGCTGTCTCCTACAATGAGCAGTTCTTC

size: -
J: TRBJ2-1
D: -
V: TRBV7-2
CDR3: CASSLSAAEQFF
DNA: TGTGCCAGCAGCTTATCGGCGGCTGAGCAGTTCTTC

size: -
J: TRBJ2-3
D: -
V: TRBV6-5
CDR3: CASSYDRSHTQYF
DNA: TGTGCCAGCAGTTACGACAGGAGCCATACGCAGTATTTT

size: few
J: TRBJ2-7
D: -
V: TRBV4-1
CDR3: CASSQDFNSYYEQYF
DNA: TGCGCCAGCAGCCAAGATTTTAACAGCTACTACGAGCAGTACTTC

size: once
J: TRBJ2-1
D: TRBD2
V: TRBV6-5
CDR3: CASSYETSGRYEQFF
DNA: TGTGCCAGCAGTTACGAGACTAGCGGGAGGTATGAGCAGTTCTTC

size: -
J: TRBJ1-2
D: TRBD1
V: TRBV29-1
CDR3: CSVEDNRGDGYTF
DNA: TGCAGCGTTGAAGATAACAGGGGAGACGGCTACACCTTC